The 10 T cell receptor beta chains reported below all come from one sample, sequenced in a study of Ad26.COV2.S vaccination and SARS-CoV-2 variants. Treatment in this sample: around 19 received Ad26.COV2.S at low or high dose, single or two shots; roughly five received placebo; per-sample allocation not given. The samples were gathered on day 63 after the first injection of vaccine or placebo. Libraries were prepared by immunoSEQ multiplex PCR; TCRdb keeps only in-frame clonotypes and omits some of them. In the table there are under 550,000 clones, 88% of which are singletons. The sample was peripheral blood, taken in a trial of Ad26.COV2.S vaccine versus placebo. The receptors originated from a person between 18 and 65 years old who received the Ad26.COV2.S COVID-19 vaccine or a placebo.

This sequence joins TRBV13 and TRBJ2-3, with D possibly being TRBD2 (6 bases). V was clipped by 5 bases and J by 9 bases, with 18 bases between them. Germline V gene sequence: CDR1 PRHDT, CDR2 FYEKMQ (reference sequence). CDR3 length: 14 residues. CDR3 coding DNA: TGTGCCAGCAGCCCCCCGACTAGTTTGTCGACGCAGTATTTT. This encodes CASSPPTSLSTQYF. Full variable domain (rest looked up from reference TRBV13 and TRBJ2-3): AAGVIQSPRHLIKEKRETATLKCYPIPRHDTVYWYQQGPGQDPQFLISFYEKMQSDKGSIPDRFSAQQFSDYHSELNMSSLELGDSALYFCASSPPTSLSTQYFGPGTRLTVL.

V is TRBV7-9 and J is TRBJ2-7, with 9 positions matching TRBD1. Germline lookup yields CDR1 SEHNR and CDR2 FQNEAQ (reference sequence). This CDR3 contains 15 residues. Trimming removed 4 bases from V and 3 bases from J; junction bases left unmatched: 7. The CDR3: CASSSIPTGGYEQYF. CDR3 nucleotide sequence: TGTGCCAGCAGCTCCATCCCGACAGGGGGCTACGAGCAGTACTTC.

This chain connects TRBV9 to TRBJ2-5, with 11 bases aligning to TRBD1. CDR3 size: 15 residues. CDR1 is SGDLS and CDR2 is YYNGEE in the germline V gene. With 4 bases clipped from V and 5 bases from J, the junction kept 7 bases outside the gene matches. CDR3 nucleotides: TGTGCCAGCAGCAACGGGGACAGGGGGTGGGAGACCCAGTACTTC. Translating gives CASSNGDRGWETQYF.

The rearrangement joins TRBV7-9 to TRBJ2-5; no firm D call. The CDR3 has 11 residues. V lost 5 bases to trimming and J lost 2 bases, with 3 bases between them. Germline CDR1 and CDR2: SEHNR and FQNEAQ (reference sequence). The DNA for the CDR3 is TGTGCCAGCAGCCTTCAAGAGACCCAGTACTTC. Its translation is CASSLQETQYF.

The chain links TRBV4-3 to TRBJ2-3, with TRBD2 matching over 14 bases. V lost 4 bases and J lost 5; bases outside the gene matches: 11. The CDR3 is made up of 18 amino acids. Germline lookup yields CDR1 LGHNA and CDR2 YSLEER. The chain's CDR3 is CASSPAGTSGGGGDTQYF. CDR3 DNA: TGCGCCAGCAGCCCCGCCGGGACTAGCGGGGGCGGCGGAGATACGCAGTATTTT.

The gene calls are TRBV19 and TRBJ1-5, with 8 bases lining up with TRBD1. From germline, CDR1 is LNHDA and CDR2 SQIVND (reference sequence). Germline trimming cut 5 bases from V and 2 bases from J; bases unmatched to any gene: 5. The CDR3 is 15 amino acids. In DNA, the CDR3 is TGTGCCAGTAGTCCAGGGGGCTATGGCAATCAGCCCCAGCATTTT. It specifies CASSPGGYGNQPQHF.

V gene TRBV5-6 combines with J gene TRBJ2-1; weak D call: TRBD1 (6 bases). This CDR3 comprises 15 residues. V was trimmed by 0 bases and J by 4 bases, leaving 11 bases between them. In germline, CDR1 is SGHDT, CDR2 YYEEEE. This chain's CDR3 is CASSLGTGTYNEQFF. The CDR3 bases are TGTGCCAGCAGCTTGGGAACCGGGACATACAATGAGCAGTTCTTC. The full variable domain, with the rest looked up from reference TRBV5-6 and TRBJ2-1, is DAGVTQSPTHLIKTRGQQVTLRCSPKSGHDTVSWYQQALGQGPQFIFQYYEEEERQRGNFPDRFSGHQFPNYSSELNVNALLLGDSALYLCASSLGTGTYNEQFFGPGTRLTVL.

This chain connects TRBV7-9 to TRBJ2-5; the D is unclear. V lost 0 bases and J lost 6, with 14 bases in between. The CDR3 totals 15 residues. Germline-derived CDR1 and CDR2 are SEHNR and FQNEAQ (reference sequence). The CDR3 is CASSLATTPRQTQYF. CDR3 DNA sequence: TGTGCCAGCAGCTTAGCGACGACCCCTCGGCAGACCCAGTACTTC. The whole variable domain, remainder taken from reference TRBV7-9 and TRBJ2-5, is DTGVSQNPRHKITKRGQNVTFRCDPISEHNRLYWYRQTLGQGPEFLTYFQNEAQLEKSRLLSDRFSAERPKGSFSTLEIQRTEQGDSAMYLCASSLATTPRQTQYFGPGTRLLVL.

This CDR3 is CASSRLSGQGQETQYF. For the CDR3, the DNA is TGTGCCAGCAGCAGATTGTCGGGACAGGGTCAAGAGACCCAGTACTTC. The chain has TRBV7-2 and TRBJ2-5; TRBD1 matches 9 bases. The length of the CDR3 is 16 residues. Germline V gives CDR1 SGHTA, CDR2 FQGNSA. V shed 5 bases and J 2 bases; nucleotides not matched to a gene: 9.

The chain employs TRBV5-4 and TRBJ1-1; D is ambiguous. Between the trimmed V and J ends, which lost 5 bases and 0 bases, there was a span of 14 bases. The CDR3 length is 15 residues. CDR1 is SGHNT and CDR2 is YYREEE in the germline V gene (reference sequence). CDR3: CASSYQRTLNTEAFF. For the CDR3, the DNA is TGTGCCAGCAGTTATCAGCGGACCCTGAACACTGAAGCTTTCTTT.